A single sample is the source of the 26 T cell receptor beta chains below, sequenced in a study of Graves' ophthalmopathy and Graves' hyperthyroidism. TCR beta CDR3 amplification used RNA transcripts. Second-round multiplex PCR followed a first-round RT-PCR using HTBI primers. TCRdb passed the multiplex PCR reads through MiXCR, listing each CDR3 protein once. The sample records 620,000 or so distinct CDR3 sequences, 22% being singletons. The sample comprised peripheral blood. The receptor source for this set is a woman aged 18-29 years with stable Graves' hyperthyroidism. Some clones in this sample may be carry-over from other donors' samples.

A few counts support this clonotype. This rearrangement joins TRBV6-1 to TRBJ1-1; 7 nucleotides agree with TRBD1. This CDR3 region has 13 residues. The J segment lost 4 bases and the V segment lost 11 bases, leaving 10 bases of the junction unmatched. From germline, CDR1 is MNHNS and CDR2 SASEGT. CDR3 DNA sequence: TGTGCCTGCTTGACAGGGATTCGCACTGAAGCTTTCTTT. Translation gives CACLTGIRTEAFF.

This clonotype has a count of ten or more. The rearrangement uses TRBV12-3 or TRBV12-4 and TRBJ2-6; 7 bases line up with TRBD1. The CDR3 sequence is 18 residues long. V gave up 2 bases and J gave up 1 base; unmatched junction bases: 8. This chain's CDR3 is CASSLPGQPKSGANVLTF. The CDR3 coding sequence is TGTGCCAGCAGTTTACCGGGACAGCCCAAGTCTGGGGCCAACGTCCTGACTTTC.

The chain combines TRBV12-3 or TRBV12-4 with TRBJ2-7; TRBD1 matches at 8 bases. The V and J ends lost 5 bases and 6 bases, in that order; junction bases with no gene match: 12. This CDR3 region has 15 residues. The CDR3 DNA reads as TGTGCCAGCAGTCCGCAGGGGGCTGGGTGGGCCGAGCAGTACTTC. Translation: CASSPQGAGWAEQYF.

This chain joins TRBV28 and TRBJ1-4; 8 positions agree with TRBD1. This CDR3 has 14 residues. Per germline, CDR1 MDHEN and CDR2 SYDVKM. V shed 6 bases, J shed 4 bases, and the junction held 4 bases outside the gene matches. CDR3 sequence: CASRAGQVNEKLFF. CDR3 nucleotide sequence: TGTGCCAGCAGGGCGGGACAGGTTAATGAAAAACTGTTTTTT.

This clonotype was seen repeatedly, ten times or more. V gene TRBV28 combines with J gene TRBJ2-7; TRBD1 matches 9 bases. CDR1 and CDR2 from the germline V gene are MDHEN and SYDVKM. V trimming: 5 bases; J trimming: 6 bases; junction bases outside the gene matches: 8. The CDR3 is 14 residues long. CDR3 nucleotides: TGTGCCAGCAGTGCACAACAGGGGGCCTTCGAGCAGTACTTC. Protein sequence: CASSAQQGAFEQYF.

This clonotype was seen a handful of times. This chain connects TRBV12-3 or TRBV12-4 to TRBJ1-2, with D hard to call. The CDR3 spans 13 residues. V was pared by 7 bases and J by 2 bases, with 11 bases between. CDR3 bases: TGTGCCAGCACCACTCGACGGAACTATGGCTACACCTTC. Translation: CASTTRRNYGYTF.

This clonotype was detected a few times. This sequence may be a read error, since a much larger clone differs from it by one base. The chain combines TRBV15 with TRBJ2-2, with 9 bases aligning to TRBD1. CDR3 length: 16 amino acids. CDR1 is LNHNV, CDR2 YYDKDF, per germline (reference sequence). CDR3 DNA sequence: TGTGCCACCAGCAGAGTGACAGGGGGGTACACCTGGGAGCTGTTTTTT. It encodes CATSRVTGGYTWELFF.

Ten or more counts support this clonotype. The gene calls are TRBV12-3 or TRBV12-4 and TRBJ1-1; D may be TRBD1 (5 bases). V lost 7 bases, J lost 7 bases, and 16 bases lay in between. CDR3 length: 13 residues. Written as DNA, the CDR3 is TGTGCCAGCAAACTGACAGTTTCGGTTGAAGCTTTCTTT. This gives the protein CASKLTVSVEAFF.

Ten or more counts support this clonotype. The V and J genes are TRBV12-3 or TRBV12-4 and TRBJ1-1, with 7 positions matching TRBD1. The CDR3 sequence is 15 residues long. With V trimmed by 6 bases and J by 1 base, 8 bases remained unmatched. CDR3 residues: CASSPGTDWNTEAFF. CDR3 sequence (DNA): TGTGCCAGCAGCCCAGGGACAGATTGGAACACTGAAGCTTTCTTT.

This clonotype was counted once. V usage is TRBV6-1 and J usage is TRBJ1-1; 8 bases align to TRBD1. The CDR3 is 14 residues long. After removal of 6 bases from V and 4 bases from J, the junction contained 7 bases not matched to a gene. Germline CDR1 reads MNHNS; CDR2 reads SASEGT. The CDR3 spells CASRAGGAGTEAFF. The CDR3 nucleotides are TGTGCCAGCAGGGCAGGGGGCGCGGGCACTGAAGCTTTCTTT.

This clonotype occurred many times. The chain has TRBV12-3 or TRBV12-4 and TRBJ2-5; D tentatively reads TRBD1 or TRBD2 (6 bases each). V was clipped by 5 bases and J by 5 bases, with 21 bases between them. This CDR3 region has 16 residues. CDR3 loop: CASSHPWGPGRETQYF. In nucleotides, the CDR3 is TGTGCCAGCAGTCACCCTTGGGGGCCTGGGAGGGAGACCCAGTACTTC.

This clonotype occurred many times. The rearrangement links TRBV6-2 or TRBV6-3 to TRBJ1-5; D is undetermined. With 0 bases removed from V and 4 bases from J, the gap between germline ends came to 10 bases. Per germline, CDR1 MNHEY and CDR2 SVGEGT. There are 15 residues in the CDR3. CDR3 amino acids: CASSYSEWENQPQHF. For the CDR3, the DNA is TGTGCCAGCAGTTACTCGGAGTGGGAAAATCAGCCCCAGCATTTT.

The chain joins TRBV6-5 to TRBJ1-2; TRBD1 aligns across 8 bases. Germline V CDR1 and CDR2: MNHEY, SVGAGI. Losses at the gene ends were 0 bases for V and 4 bases for J; bases not matched to a gene: 4. This CDR3 comprises 15 residues. CDR3 bases: TGTGCCAGCAGTTACTCCGGGGACAGGCCCTATGGCTACACCTTC. It codes for CASSYSGDRPYGYTF.

The CDR3 reads CASSYLRGETEAFF. The CDR3 DNA reads as TGTGCCAGCAGTTACCTGCGGGGAGAGACTGAAGCTTTCTTT. The chain has TRBV6-5 and TRBJ1-1; unclear D gene. Trimming removed 2 bases at V and 5 bases at J, with 12 bases between. CDR3 length equals 14 residues. Germline values: CDR1 MNHEY, CDR2 SVGAGI.

This clonotype was detected a few times. The rearrangement links TRBV24-1 to TRBJ1-5; D uncertain. Deletions cut 8 bases from V and 2 bases from J, with 21 bases between. The germline gives CDR1 KGHDR, CDR2 SFDVKD. This CDR3 contains 17 residues. CDR3 residues: CATTTRTRRGCNQPQHF. The CDR3 DNA sequence: TGTGCCACCACTACGAGGACCCGGCGTGGGTGCAATCAGCCCCAGCATTTT.

This clonotype was found many times. The chain joins TRBV11-2 to TRBJ1-1, with D perhaps TRBD1 (6 bases). The V and J ends lost 4 bases and 2 bases respectively, with 17 bases between them. This CDR3 is 16 amino acids long. Per germline, CDR1 SGHAT and CDR2 FQNNGV. CDR3 coding DNA: TGTGCCAGCAGCTCAAACCCGGGACACGATAACACTGAAGCTTTCTTT. It translates to CASSSNPGHDNTEAFF.

This clonotype was seen many times. The chain has TRBV20-1 and TRBJ1-5, with a tentative D call TRBD1 (6 bases). Trimming stripped 1 base from V and 6 bases from J, with 16 bases between. The CDR3 is 15 amino acids. From germline, CDR1 is DFQATT and CDR2 SNEGSKA (reference sequence). DNA for the CDR3: TGCAGTGCTAGAGTAGTAGGGGGGCTTCTTCAGCCCCAGCATTTT. It yields the protein CSARVVGGLLQPQHF.

The CDR3 nucleotides read TGCAGTGCTAAAACGGGGGGGCCCTACGAGCAGTACTTC. Amino acid sequence: CSAKTGGPYEQYF. The gene calls are TRBV20-1 and TRBJ2-7; TRBD2 aligns across 8 bases. J was trimmed by 2 bases and V by 4 bases; bases with no gene match: 4. In germline, CDR1 is DFQATT, CDR2 SNEGSKA (reference sequence). The CDR3 runs 13 residues.

This clonotype was counted ten times or more. The chain carries TRBV13 and TRBJ2-7; 8 bases line up with TRBD1. J was trimmed by 4 bases and V by 5 bases; bases with no gene match: 13. The V gene's germline CDR1 is PRHDT and CDR2 FYEKMQ (reference sequence). This CDR3 has 16 amino acids. The CDR3 is CASSKHGQGGLYEQYF. Here the CDR3 DNA reads TGTGCCAGCAGCAAACACGGACAGGGAGGACTATACGAGCAGTACTTC.

This clonotype was observed at least ten times. The V call is TRBV7-2, the J call TRBJ2-7; 9 bases map to TRBD2. Germline trimming cut 5 bases from V and 3 bases from J; bases unmatched to any gene: 5. Per germline, CDR1 SGHTA and CDR2 FQGNSA. CDR3 length: 14 residues. This CDR3 reads CASSPGLALYEQYF. The CDR3, as DNA: TGTGCCAGCAGCCCGGGACTAGCCCTCTACGAGCAGTACTTC.

This clonotype was recorded many times. The CDR3 nucleotides read TGTGCCAGCAGTGAAGCTATACCCGGGACAGGGGAAACCCAGTACTTC. Translated, it gives CASSEAIPGTGETQYF. The V call is TRBV6-1, the J call TRBJ2-5, with TRBD1 identical over 10 bases. Trimming at V came to 0 bases and at J to 8 bases, leaving 9 bases not matched to a gene. The germline CDR1 and CDR2 sequences are MNHNS and SASEGT. The CDR3 is made up of 16 amino acids.

This clonotype was counted at least ten times. The chain carries TRBV15 and TRBJ1-1, with TRBD1 matching 8 bases. Germline CDR1 is LNHNV and CDR2 is YYDKDF (reference sequence). After removal of 1 base from V and 3 bases from J, the junction contained 4 bases not matched to a gene. The CDR3 runs 15 residues. The CDR3 loop reads CATSRAGTGYTEAFF. Written as DNA, the CDR3 is TGTGCCACCAGCAGAGCCGGGACAGGTTACACTGAAGCTTTCTTT.

This clonotype was seen a handful of times. The rearrangement links TRBV18 to TRBJ1-6, with D uncertain. The germline V and J ends were trimmed by 6 bases and 5 bases, with 8 bases remaining between them. The CDR3 sequence is 13 residues long. Per germline, CDR1 KGHSH and CDR2 LQKENI. The CDR3 bases are TGTGCCAGCTCGCGGGGAAATAATTCACCCCTCCACTTT. The encoded protein is CASSRGNNSPLHF.

This clonotype was seen ten or more times. The rearrangement joins TRBV6-5 to TRBJ2-2; the match to TRBD2 covers 11 bases. V lost 7 bases, J lost 6 bases, and 7 bases stayed unmatched. This CDR3 spans 15 amino acids. Germline CDR1 is MNHEY and CDR2 is SVGAGI. In DNA form, the CDR3 reads TGTGCCAGCATGGGGAGACTAGCGGGGCCCGGGGAGCTGTTTTTT. Its translation is CASMGRLAGPGELFF.

This clonotype was observed at least ten times. V is TRBV10-2 and J is TRBJ1-1; D is unclear. Between the trimmed V and J ends, which lost 1 base and 7 bases, there was a span of 13 bases. In germline, CDR1 is WSHSY, CDR2 SAAADI. There are 14 residues in the CDR3. This chain's CDR3 is CASSEYGQAIEAFF. The CDR3 nucleotides are TGCGCCAGCAGTGAGTACGGTCAGGCGATTGAAGCTTTCTTT.

This clonotype has ten or more counts. This CDR3 is CSARDLQGGNQPQHF. The CDR3 DNA reads TGCAGTGCTAGAGATCTACAGGGGGGGAATCAGCCCCAGCATTTT. This chain uses TRBV20-1 with TRBJ1-5; 8 bases map to TRBD1. V gave up 0 bases and J gave up 4 bases; unmatched junction bases: 5. Germline V gene lookup returns CDR1 DFQATT and CDR2 SNEGSKA (reference sequence). The CDR3 spans 15 residues.